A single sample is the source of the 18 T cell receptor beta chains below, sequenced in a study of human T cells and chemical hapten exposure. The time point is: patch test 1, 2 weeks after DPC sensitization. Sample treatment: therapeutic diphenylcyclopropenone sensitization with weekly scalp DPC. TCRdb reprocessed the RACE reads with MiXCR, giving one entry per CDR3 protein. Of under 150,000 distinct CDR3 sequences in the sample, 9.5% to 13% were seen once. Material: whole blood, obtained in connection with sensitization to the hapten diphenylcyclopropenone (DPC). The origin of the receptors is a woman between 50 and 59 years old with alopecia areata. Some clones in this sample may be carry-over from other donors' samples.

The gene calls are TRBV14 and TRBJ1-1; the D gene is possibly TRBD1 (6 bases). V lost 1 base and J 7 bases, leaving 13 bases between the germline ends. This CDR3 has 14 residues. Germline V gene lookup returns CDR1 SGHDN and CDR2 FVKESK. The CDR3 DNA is TGTGCCAGCAGCCAAGTTCCAGGGGCTAGTGAAGCTTTCTTT. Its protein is CASSQVPGASEAFF.

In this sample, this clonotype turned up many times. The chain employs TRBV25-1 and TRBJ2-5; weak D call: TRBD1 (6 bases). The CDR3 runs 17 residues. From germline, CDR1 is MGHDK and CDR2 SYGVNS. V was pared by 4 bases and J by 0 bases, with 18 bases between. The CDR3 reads CASSGGQSTTYQETQYF. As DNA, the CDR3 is TGTGCCAGCAGTGGAGGACAGTCAACGACATACCAAGAGACCCAGTACTTC.

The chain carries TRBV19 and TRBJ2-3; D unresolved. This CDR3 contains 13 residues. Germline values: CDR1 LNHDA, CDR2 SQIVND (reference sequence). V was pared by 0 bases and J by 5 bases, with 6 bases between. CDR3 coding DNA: TGTGCCAGTAGTATAGATCGAGGAGATACGCAGTATTTT. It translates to CASSIDRGDTQYF.

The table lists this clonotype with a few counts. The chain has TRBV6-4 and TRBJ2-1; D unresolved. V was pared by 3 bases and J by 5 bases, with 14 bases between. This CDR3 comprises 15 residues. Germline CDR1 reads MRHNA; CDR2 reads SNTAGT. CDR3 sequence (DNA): TGTGCCAGCAGTGAGCAGTTCAGTGCCAACAATGAGCAGTTCTTC. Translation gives CASSEQFSANNEQFF.

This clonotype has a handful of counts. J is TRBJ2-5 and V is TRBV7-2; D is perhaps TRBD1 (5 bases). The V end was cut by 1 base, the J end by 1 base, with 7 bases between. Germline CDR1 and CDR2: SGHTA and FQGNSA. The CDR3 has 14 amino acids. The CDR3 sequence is CASSLGQRQETQYF. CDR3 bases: TGTGCCAGCAGCTTAGGACAGCGCCAAGAGACCCAGTACTTC.

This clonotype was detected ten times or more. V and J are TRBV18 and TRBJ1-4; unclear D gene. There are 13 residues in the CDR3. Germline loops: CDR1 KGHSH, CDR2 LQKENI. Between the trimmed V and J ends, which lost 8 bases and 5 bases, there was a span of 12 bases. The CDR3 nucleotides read TGTGCCAGCCATGCCAGCCCGAATGAAAAACTGTTTTTT. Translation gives CASHASPNEKLFF.

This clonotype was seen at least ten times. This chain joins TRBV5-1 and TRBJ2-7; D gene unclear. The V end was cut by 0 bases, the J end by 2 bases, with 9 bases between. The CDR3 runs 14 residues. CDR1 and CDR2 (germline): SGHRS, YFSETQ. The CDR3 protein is CASSLVVPTYEQYF. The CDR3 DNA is TGCGCCAGCAGCTTGGTGGTTCCCACCTACGAGCAGTACTTC.

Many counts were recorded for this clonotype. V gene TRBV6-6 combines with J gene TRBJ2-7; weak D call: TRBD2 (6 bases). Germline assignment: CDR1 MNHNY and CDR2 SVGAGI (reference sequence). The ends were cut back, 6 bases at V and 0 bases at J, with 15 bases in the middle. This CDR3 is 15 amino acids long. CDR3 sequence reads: CASRLRGGLSYEQYF. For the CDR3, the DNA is TGTGCCAGCAGGTTAAGGGGAGGCCTCTCCTACGAGCAGTACTTC.

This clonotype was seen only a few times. CDR3 sequence (DNA): TGTGCCAGCAGAGAAGAGGGTACCGAGACCCAGTACTTC. It codes for CASREEGTETQYF. The chain employs TRBV7-9 and TRBJ2-5, with a weak D call TRBD2 (5 bases). Germline V CDR1 and CDR2: SEHNR, FQNEAQ (reference sequence). Trimming stripped 6 bases from V and 5 bases from J, with 13 bases between. This CDR3 has 13 residues. The entire variable domain, with the rest obtained from reference TRBV7-9 and TRBJ2-5, is as follows: DTGVSQNPRHKITKRGQNVTFRCDPISEHNRLYWYRQTLGQGPEFLTYFQNEAQLEKSRLLSDRFSAERPKGSFSTLEIQRTEQGDSAMYLCASREEGTETQYFGPGTRLLVL.

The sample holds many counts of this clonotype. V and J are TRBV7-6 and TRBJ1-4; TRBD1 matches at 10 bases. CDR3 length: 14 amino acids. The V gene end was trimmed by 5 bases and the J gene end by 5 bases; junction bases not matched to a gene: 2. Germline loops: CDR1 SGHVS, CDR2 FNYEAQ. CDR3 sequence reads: CASSVGQGNEKLFF. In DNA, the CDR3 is TGTGCCAGCAGCGTGGGACAGGGGAATGAAAAACTGTTTTTT.

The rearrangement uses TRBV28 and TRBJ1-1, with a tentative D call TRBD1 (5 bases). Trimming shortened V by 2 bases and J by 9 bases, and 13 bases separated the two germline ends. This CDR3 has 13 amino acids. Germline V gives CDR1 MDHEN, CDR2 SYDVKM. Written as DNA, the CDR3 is TGTGCCAGCAGTTTAAGTTATCGGACAAAAGCTTTCTTT. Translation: CASSLSYRTKAFF.

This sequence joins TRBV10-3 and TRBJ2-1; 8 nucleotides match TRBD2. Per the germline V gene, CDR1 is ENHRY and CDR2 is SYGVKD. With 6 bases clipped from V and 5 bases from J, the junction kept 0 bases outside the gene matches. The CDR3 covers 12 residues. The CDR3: CAIRRGDNEQFF. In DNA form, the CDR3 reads TGTGCCATCAGGCGGGGGGACAATGAGCAGTTCTTC.

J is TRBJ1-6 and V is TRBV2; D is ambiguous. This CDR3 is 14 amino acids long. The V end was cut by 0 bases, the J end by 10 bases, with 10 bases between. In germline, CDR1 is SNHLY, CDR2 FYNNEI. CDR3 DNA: TGTGCCAGCAGTGAAGCGCCCACAAGATCACCCCTCCACTTT. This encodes CASSEAPTRSPLHF.

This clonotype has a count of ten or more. CDR3 in DNA: TGCAGTGCTAGCGGTGGGGCAAGCTTTGAAGCTTTCTTT. Protein product: CSASGGASFEAFF. The chain has TRBV20-1 and TRBJ1-1; the D gene is possibly TRBD1 (5 bases). Germline-derived CDR1 and CDR2 are DFQATT and SNEGSKA (reference sequence). The germline V and J ends were trimmed by 3 bases and 7 bases, with 15 bases remaining between them. The CDR3 covers 13 residues.

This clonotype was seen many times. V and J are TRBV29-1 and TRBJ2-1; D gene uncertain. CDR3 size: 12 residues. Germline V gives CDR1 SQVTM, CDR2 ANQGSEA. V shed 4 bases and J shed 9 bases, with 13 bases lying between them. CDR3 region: CSVGHERSEQFF. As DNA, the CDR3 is TGCAGCGTTGGACATGAAAGGTCTGAGCAGTTCTTC.

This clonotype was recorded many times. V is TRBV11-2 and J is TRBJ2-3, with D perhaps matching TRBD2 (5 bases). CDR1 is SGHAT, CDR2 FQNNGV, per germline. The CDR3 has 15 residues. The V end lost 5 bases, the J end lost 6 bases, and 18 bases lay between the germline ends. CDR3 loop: CASSGWMWERDTQYF. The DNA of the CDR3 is TGTGCCAGCAGCGGATGGATGTGGGAGCGGGATACGCAGTATTTT.

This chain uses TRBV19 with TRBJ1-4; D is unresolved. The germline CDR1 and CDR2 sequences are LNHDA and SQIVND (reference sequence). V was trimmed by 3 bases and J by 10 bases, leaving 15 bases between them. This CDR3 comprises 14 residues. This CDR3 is CASSILVASGKLFF. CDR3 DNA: TGTGCCAGTAGTATTCTGGTTGCAAGCGGAAAACTGTTTTTT.

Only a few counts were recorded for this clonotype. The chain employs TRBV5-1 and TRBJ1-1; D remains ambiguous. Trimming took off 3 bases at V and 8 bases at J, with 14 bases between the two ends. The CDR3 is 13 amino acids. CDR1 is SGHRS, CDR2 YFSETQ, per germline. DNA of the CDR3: TGCGCCAGCAGCTCCCCGGGGTTATCGGAAGCTTTCTTT. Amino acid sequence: CASSSPGLSEAFF.